Listed here is a single T cell receptor beta chain. The sample comes from a study of blood T cell repertoires in COVID-19. Study information: Donors in the United States, Italy and Spain gave samples during acute or convalescent COVID-19.

Authors' data handling: How many nucleated cells were present was estimated from reference gene primer amplification. Using immunoSEQ multiplex PCR, the repertoire was profiled, and TCRdb retains in-frame clones only, with some absent. V, J and clone size are those of that table, while D and trimming were read from the DNA. The table shows roughly 250,000 clones, with 70% to 90% occurring only once. The junction had 5 bases not matched to a gene; V was cut back by 3 bases and J by 1 base. Germline lookup yields CDR1 MNHEY and CDR2 SVGEGT. The length of the CDR3 is 15 residues. The origin of this receptor is a middle-aged woman with acute COVID-19. The J gene is TRBJ2-5, the V gene TRBV6-2 or TRBV6-3, with 7 bases matching TRBD2. Material: PBMCs or T cells enriched from blood (not recorded which). CDR3 DNA sequence: TGTGCCAGCAGTTATGTAAGCGGGATCCAAGAGACCCAGTACTTC. Translated, it gives CASSYVSGIQETQYF.